One and the same sample provided the 20 T cell receptor beta chains below, sequenced in a study of blood T cell repertoires in COVID-19. Assay used: immunoSEQ multiplex PCR; TCRdb lists only in-frame clones, some missing. The table includes tens of thousands of clones, approximately 90% detected once. The sequencing input was peripheral blood. The receptors were gathered from a man aged 55 to 70 with acute or convalescent COVID-19.

The chain joins TRBV5-5 to TRBJ1-5, with D possibly matching TRBD1 (5 bases). The V end was cut by 3 bases, the J end by 6 bases, with 13 bases between. Germline CDR1 and CDR2: SGHKS and YYEKEE (reference sequence). The CDR3 length is 14 residues. The CDR3 nucleotides are TGTGCCAGCAGCTGGGACTCTCAGGGTCAGCCCCAGCATTTT. It is translated as CASSWDSQGQPQHF. Supplemented by reference TRBV5-5 and TRBJ1-5, the full variable domain reads DAGVTQSPTHLIKTRGQQVTLRCSPISGHKSVSWYQQVLGQGPQFIFQYYEKEERGRGNFPDRFSARQFPNYSSELNVNALLLGDSALYLCASSWDSQGQPQHFGDGTRLSIL.

The rearrangement uses TRBV29-1 and TRBJ1-2; TRBD1 might be the D (5 bases). The V end was cut by 0 bases, the J end by 3 bases, with 14 bases between. This CDR3 has 15 amino acids. Germline V gene data show CDR1 as SQVTM and CDR2 as ANQGSEA. CDR3 in DNA: TGCAGCGTTGAAGATTCGGGGGTGAGCTACTATGGCTACACCTTC. Its protein is CSVEDSGVSYYGYTF. Filled out from reference TRBV29-1 and TRBJ1-2, the complete variable domain reads SAVISQKPSRDICQRGTSLTIQCQVDSQVTMMFWYRQQPGQSLTLIATANQGSEATYESGFVIDKFPISRPNLTFSTLTVSNMSPEDSSIYLCSVEDSGVSYYGYTFGSGTRLTVV.

V is TRBV4-2 and J is TRBJ1-1; no definite D call. This CDR3 has 15 residues. Germline V lookup: CDR1 LGHNA, CDR2 YNFKEQ. V was clipped by 0 bases and J by 0 bases, with 8 bases between them. CDR3 protein: CASSQDVAVNTEAFF. Here the CDR3 DNA reads TGTGCCAGCAGCCAAGACGTGGCAGTGAACACTGAAGCTTTCTTT.

The J gene is TRBJ2-3, the V gene TRBV7-2; 8 bases are a match to TRBD1. Germline V gene lookup returns CDR1 SGHTA and CDR2 FQGNSA. Trimming cost V 7 bases and J 3 bases; bases outside gene matches: 9. This CDR3 contains 15 residues. This CDR3 is CASTRQGSETDTQYF. The DNA of the CDR3 is TGTGCCAGCACGCGACAGGGGTCGGAGACAGATACGCAGTATTTT. The complete variable domain, with remaining parts taken from reference TRBV7-2 and TRBJ2-3, reads GAGVSQSPSNKVTEKGKDVELRCDPISGHTALYWYRQSLGQGLEFLIYFQGNSAPDKSGLPSDRFSAERTGGSVSTLTIQRTQQEDSAVYLCASTRQGSETDTQYFGPGTRLTVL.

The chain couples TRBV29-1 to TRBJ1-1; TRBD1 matches 8 bases. Trimming removed 6 bases from V and 4 bases from J; junction bases left unmatched: 7. Germline V CDR1 and CDR2: SQVTM, ANQGSEA. The CDR3 spans 13 residues. CDR3 residues: CSVATGDGTEAFF. In DNA form, the CDR3 reads TGCAGCGTGGCGACAGGGGACGGCACTGAAGCTTTCTTT.

The chain is built from TRBV29-1 and TRBJ1-1; 7 bases line up with TRBD1. V was pared by 3 bases and J by 1 base, with 2 bases of the junction left unmatched. CDR3 length equals 13 residues. Germline-derived CDR1 and CDR2 are SQVTM and ANQGSEA. The CDR3 protein is CSVEDRPNTEAFF. CDR3 DNA sequence: TGCAGCGTTGAGGACAGGCCGAACACTGAAGCTTTCTTT.

This rearrangement joins TRBV27 to TRBJ2-7, with 9 bases that match TRBD2. Germline values: CDR1 MNHEY, CDR2 SMNVEV (reference sequence). The J segment lost 4 bases and the V segment lost 4 bases, leaving 5 bases of the junction unmatched. The CDR3 has 14 amino acids. CDR3 DNA sequence: TGTGCCAGCAGTTCCCAGACTAGCGGATACGAGCAGTACTTC. Its protein product is CASSSQTSGYEQYF.

This chain connects TRBV5-1 to TRBJ1-1, with D possibly matching TRBD1 (5 bases). Germline assignment: CDR1 SGHRS and CDR2 YFSETQ. The CDR3 sequence is 15 residues long. V was shortened by 6 bases and J by 0 bases, with 15 bases between the two germline ends. CDR3 sequence: CASKGEPQVNTEAFF. The CDR3 DNA follows: TGCGCCAGCAAGGGCGAACCACAGGTGAACACTGAAGCTTTCTTT.

This rearrangement joins TRBV7-3 to TRBJ2-4; 14 bases are a match to TRBD2. V was clipped by 5 bases and J by 3 bases; unmatched bases: 6. CDR3 length equals 17 residues. From germline, CDR1 is SGHTA and CDR2 FQGTGA. Here the CDR3 reads CASSAGLAGEDKNIQYF. The DNA for the CDR3 is TGTGCCAGCAGCGCGGGACTAGCGGGAGAGGACAAAAACATTCAGTACTTC.

The genes are TRBV30 and TRBJ2-2; possible D gene TRBD2, 5 bases. The CDR3 has 15 amino acids. Germline CDR1 GTSNPN, CDR2 SVGIG (reference sequence). V was clipped by 1 base and J by 5 bases, with 14 bases between them. DNA of the CDR3: TGTGCCTGGAGTGGTCCGGCTAGCCCGACCGGGGAGCTGTTTTTT. Its protein product is CAWSGPASPTGELFF.

V is TRBV27 and J is TRBJ2-6; D not certain. The CDR3 loop spans 14 amino acids. Trimming took 5 bases from V and 4 from J, leaving 9 bases between them. From germline, CDR1 is MNHEY and CDR2 SMNVEV (reference sequence). The DNA of the CDR3 is TGTGCCAGCAGTCCTACTACCGGGGCCAACGTCCTGACTTTC. Translated, it gives CASSPTTGANVLTF.

The chain has TRBV6-6 and TRBJ1-1, with D possibly matching TRBD1 (5 bases). Germline-derived CDR1 and CDR2 are MNHNY and SVGAGI (reference sequence). The CDR3 consists of 14 residues. V was shortened by 2 bases and J by 5 bases, with 12 bases between the two germline ends. CDR3 nucleotides: TGTGCCAGCAGTTACACCATCAGGGCAACTGAAGCTTTCTTT. Protein: CASSYTIRATEAFF.

The V and J genes are TRBV2 and TRBJ1-5; 11 bases match TRBD1. V gave up 0 bases and J gave up 7 bases; unmatched junction bases: 2. CDR1 is SNHLY, CDR2 FYNNEI, per germline. This CDR3 has 15 residues. DNA for the CDR3: TGTGCCAGCAGTGAAGCAGGGACAGGGGGGCAGCCCCAGCATTTT. Residues: CASSEAGTGGQPQHF.

The chain recombines TRBV6-2 or TRBV6-3 with TRBJ1-5; maybe TRBD1 (5 bases). Deletions cut 5 bases from V and 3 bases from J, with 14 bases between. This CDR3 region has 15 residues. The germline V gene has CDR1 MNHEY and CDR2 SVGEGT. CDR3 bases: TGTGCCAGCAGTCTCTCGGGGGGAGTCAATCAGCCCCAGCATTTT. This encodes CASSLSGGVNQPQHF.

This clone was picked up many times. This chain uses TRBV18 with TRBJ2-7; 9 bases match TRBD2. The CDR3 has 15 amino acids. The junction had 12 bases not matched to a gene; V was cut back by 8 bases and J by 4 bases. Germline V gene sequence: CDR1 KGHSH, CDR2 LQKENI. CDR3 nucleotide sequence: TGTGCCAGCAAAACCGATAGCGGGGGAACGTACGAGCAGTACTTC. Its protein product is CASKTDSGGTYEQYF.

The chain has TRBV7-6 and TRBJ1-6, with 8 bases matching TRBD1. The germline gives CDR1 SGHVS, CDR2 FNYEAQ. The CDR3 runs 15 residues. With 5 bases clipped from V and 8 bases from J, the junction kept 8 bases outside the gene matches. The CDR3 DNA reads as TGTGCCAGCAGCCTCGAGGACAGGGTTCATTCACCCCTCCACTTT. Translating it yields CASSLEDRVHSPLHF.

The J gene is TRBJ2-5, the V gene TRBV6-1; 7 bases are a match to TRBD1. Per germline, CDR1 MNHNS and CDR2 SASEGT. V dropped 1 base and J dropped 7; count of bases not matched to a gene: 3. The CDR3 is made up of 13 amino acids. The CDR3 sequence: CASSEGQGATQYF. The CDR3, as DNA: TGTGCCAGCAGTGAAGGACAGGGCGCGACCCAGTACTTC.

The rearrangement links TRBV6-6 to TRBJ2-3, with 10 nucleotides matching TRBD1. CDR1 is MNHNY, CDR2 SVGAGI, per germline (reference sequence). The J segment lost 3 bases and the V segment lost 4 bases, leaving 7 bases of the junction unmatched. CDR3 length equals 16 residues. DNA for the CDR3: TGTGCCAGCAGTTCCGGACAGGGGGGTTTAACAGATACGCAGTATTTT. It encodes CASSSGQGGLTDTQYF.

This clone has just a few counts. The chain recombines TRBV25-1 with TRBJ2-3, with TRBD1 matching 7 bases. This CDR3 has 16 amino acids. Germline CDR1 reads MGHDK; CDR2 reads SYGVNS. J lost 2 bases, V lost 3 bases, and 8 bases had no gene match. CDR3 residues: CASSDRHTGDTDTQYF. The CDR3 bases are TGTGCCAGCAGTGATCGCCATACAGGGGACACAGATACGCAGTATTTT.

The gene calls are TRBV28 and TRBJ1-1; D is ambiguous. V gave up 3 bases and J gave up 4 bases, with 15 bases separating them. The germline V gene encodes CDR1 MDHEN and CDR2 SYDVKM. This CDR3 comprises 15 residues. The CDR3 sequence is CASSFSYGLFTEAFF. The DNA for the CDR3 is TGTGCCAGCAGTTTCTCATATGGCCTTTTCACTGAAGCTTTCTTT.